The subject of this entry is one T cell receptor beta chain. Its specificity is not known. This entry is derived from a study of OX40 agonist ivuxolimab in advanced cancers. Whole-study results and caveats: At doses 0.1 to 3.0 mg/kg, CD4+ and CD8+ clones expanded.

This table comes from immunoSEQ multiplex PCR, and its TCRdb copy is limited to in-frame clones, with some not included. The sample holds roughly 30,000 clones, about 93% seen once. V dropped 1 base and J dropped 6 bases, with 10 bases sitting between them. In germline, CDR1 is MNHEY, CDR2 SMNVEV (reference sequence). The CDR3 runs to 14 residues. The chain links TRBV27 to TRBJ1-5; D is undetermined. This TCR was recovered from an adult with an advanced solid tumor such as melanoma, head and neck, liver or kidney cancer. The sequenced sample was CD4+ or CD8+ T cells sorted from blood, obtained in a trial of the OX40 agonist ivuxolimab. The CDR3 loop is CASSLLGTAQPQHF. CDR3 nucleotides: TGTGCCAGCAGTTTATTAGGTACGGCTCAGCCCCAGCATTTT.